These T cell receptor beta chains were read from a single sample in a study of T cell repertoires in cytomegalovirus infection. In TCRdb, the reads were re-called with MiXCR into one record per CDR3 protein. The profile shows about 740,000 distinct CDR3 sequences, under 40% of them singletons. Sequencing was carried out using PBMCs. These receptors were taken from a human donor in good health (CMV status not recorded). Some clones in this sample may be carry-over from other donors' samples. Each CDR3 is given with its conserved first and last residue. A D gene is named only where the DNA matches it firmly. Only some rows state a clone size, as once, few, many or a class for expanded clones.

NA	TRBV6-1	NA	TRBJ1-5	TGTGCCAGCAGTGAAGACCGGCAGGTGATCAATCAGCCCCAGCATTTT	CASSEDRQVINQPQHF
NA	TRBV19	NA	TRBJ2-3	TGTGCCAGTACCGCGGACGCGTGGGGAACAGATACGCAGTATTTT	CASTADAWGTDTQYF
TRBD1	TRBV28	NA	TRBJ2-7	TGTGCCAGCAGTCCCACAGGGGGGTACTACGAGCAGTACTTC	CASSPTGGYYEQYF
TRBD1	TRBV20-1	few	TRBJ2-7	TGCAGTGCTCTCCGGGACAGGGGATACGAGCAGTACTTC	CSALRDRGYEQYF
TRBD2	TRBV10-3	NA	TRBJ2-3	TGTGCCATCGGCGGTAGCGGGGGCCTTAGCACAGATACGCAGTATTTT	CAIGGSGGLSTDTQYF
NA	TRBV7-8	many	TRBJ2-7	TGTGCCAGCAGCCTTCAGGGGCTTACCTACGAGCAGTACTTC	CASSLQGLTYEQYF
NA	TRBV7-6	NA	TRBJ2-5	TGTGCCAGCAGCTCCCTCGGGACCCAATCTCAAGAGACCCAGGAATTC	CASSSLGTQSQETQEF
NA	TRBV20-1	few	TRBJ1-1	TGCAGTGCTAGAGATCCTGGGGGCGGGGGGAACACTGAAGCTTTCTTT	CSARDPGGGGNTEAFF
NA	TRBV9	NA	TRBJ2-7	TGTGCCAGCAGCGTAGGCGGTGGCGGCGCCTACGAGCAGTACTTC	CASSVGGGGAYEQYF
NA	TRBV7-9	few	TRBJ1-1	TGTGCCAGCAGCTTAGGGCAGCTTGAAGCTTTCTTT	CASSLGQLEAFF
TRBD2	TRBV7-2	NA	TRBJ2-1	TGTGCCAGCAGCTTGACTAGCGGGGGGGCCGGTGAGCAGTTCTTC	CASSLTSGGAGEQFF
NA	TRBV6-6	few	TRBJ1-5	TGTGCCAGCAGTGACCAACCAGGATATAGCAATCAGCCCCAGCATTTT	CASSDQPGYSNQPQHF
NA	TRBV28	NA	TRBJ2-7	TGTGCCAGCGGCGGGACACATTCCTCCTACGAGCAGTACTTC	CASGGTHSSYEQYF
TRBD1	TRBV28	many	TRBJ2-1	TGTGCCAGCGGGCAGGGGGCGGGTAACAATGAGCAGTTCTTC	CASGQGAGNNEQFF
TRBD2	TRBV20-1	NA	TRBJ2-3	TGCAGTGCTAGAGACCCCAAAGCACGGCTAGCGGGAACAGATACGCAGTATTTT	CSARDPKARLAGTDTQYF
NA	TRBV29-1	NA	TRBJ1-5	TGCAGCGTTGGAGTTCAGCCCCAGCATTTT	CSVGVQPQHF
TRBD1	TRBV6-1	few	TRBJ2-7	TGTGCCAGCAGTATACGACAGGGGCATGTCTACGAGCAGTACTTC	CASSIRQGHVYEQYF
NA	TRBV19	NA	TRBJ2-1	TGTGCCAGTAGTATAGGGGGGTCGGGAGTGTTTGGCAATGAGCAGTTCTTC	CASSIGGSGVFGNEQFF
NA	TRBV28	few	TRBJ1-5	TGTGCCAGCAGTTTAACCCCTACGTGGCAGCCCCAGCATTTT	CASSLTPTWQPQHF
TRBD1	TRBV19	NA	TRBJ1-5	TGTGCCAGTAGTGGGGGACAGGGCACCTTAACGAATCAGCCCCAGCATTTT	CASSGGQGTLTNQPQHF
TRBD1	TRBV4-1	NA	TRBJ1-6	TGTGCCAGCAGGACCGAGGGGGCGTCCTATAATTCACCCCTCCACTTT	CASRTEGASYNSPLHF
TRBD1	TRBV5-1	NA	TRBJ1-2	TGCGCCAGCAGCTTCCGGGACAGGACGAGCTACACCTTC	CASSFRDRTSYTF
NA	TRBV2	NA	TRBJ2-3	TGTGCCAGCAGTGTCGAGGGGGTGGCAGATACGCAGTATTTT	CASSVEGVADTQYF
NA	TRBV7-6	NA	TRBJ2-7	TGTGCCAGCAGCGGGGGGGGCGGCTACGAGCAGTACTTC	CASSGGGGYEQYF
NA	TRBV5-1	NA	TRBJ2-1	TGCGCCAGCAGCTTGGACGTCAGCGATGAGCAGTTCTTC	CASSLDVSDEQFF
NA	TRBV12-3/TRBV12-4	NA	TRBJ1-4	TGTGCCAGCAGTTTCCACTCACGGGAGGTGGTAAAACTGTTTTTT	CASSFHSREVVKLFF
TRBD1	TRBV5-6	few	TRBJ2-3	TGTGCCAGCAGCCTGGGACAGGGGATTCTTGGAGATACGCAGTATTTT	CASSLGQGILGDTQYF
NA	TRBV12-3/TRBV12-4	few	TRBJ1-2	TGTGCCAGCAAACAGGCTTACGGCTACACCTTC	CASKQAYGYTF
TRBD1	TRBV25-1	NA	TRBJ2-1	TGTGCCAGCGCTCCGGGACAGGTTACCTACAATGAGCAGTTCTTC	CASAPGQVTYNEQFF
NA	TRBV5-1	NA	TRBJ1-2	TGCGCCAGCAGCTCAGTGTCCGGGAACAATGGCTACACCTTC	CASSSVSGNNGYTF
NA	TRBV24-1	few	TRBJ1-2	TGTGCCACCAGTGACCCGGCGGAAGGGATCTATGGCTACACCTTC	CATSDPAEGIYGYTF
NA	TRBV29-1	many	TRBJ2-7	TGCAGCGTTGCCGGTTCCTACGAGCAGTACTTC	CSVAGSYEQYF
TRBD2	TRBV20-1	few	TRBJ2-7	TGCAGTGCTAGCGTACTAGCGCATTCCTACGAGCAGTACTTC	CSASVLAHSYEQYF
NA	TRBV12-3/TRBV12-4	NA	TRBJ1-1	TGTGCCAGCAGTGAAATAGACAGATGGATGAACACTGAAGCTTTCTTT	CASSEIDRWMNTEAFF
NA	TRBV20-1	few	TRBJ1-2	TGCAGTGCTAGGACCAATCTGGACTATGGCTACACCTTC	CSARTNLDYGYTF
NA	TRBV6-1	NA	TRBJ2-5	TGTGCCAGCAGTGAGAACCTGGAGACCCAGTACTTC	CASSENLETQYF
NA	TRBV7-6	NA	TRBJ2-7	TGTGCCAGCAGCTTAGACTTTTCGACCTACGAGCAGTACTTC	CASSLDFSTYEQYF
TRBD2	TRBV18	NA	TRBJ2-1	TGTGCCAGCTCACCTGACACGAGCGGGGCCTACAATGAGCAGTTCTTC	CASSPDTSGAYNEQFF
TRBD1	TRBV7-2	many	TRBJ1-2	TGTGCCAGCAGCTCCGACAGGGGGTATGGCTACACCTTC	CASSSDRGYGYTF
NA	TRBV20-1	few	TRBJ2-3	TGCAGTCCACTAGAGACAAGCACAGATACGCAGTATTTT	CSPLETSTDTQYF
NA	TRBV28	few	TRBJ2-1	TGTGCCAGCAGTTCCCGAGGTGGGCGGCCAGCTGAGCAGTTCTTC	CASSSRGGRPAEQFF
NA	TRBV28	few	TRBJ2-5	TGTGCCAGCAGTTTGGGGTACGAGACCCAGTACTTC	CASSLGYETQYF
NA	TRBV11-2	few	TRBJ2-3	TGTGCCAGCAGCAGCCGAGGGACCCGCACAGATACGCAGTATTTT	CASSSRGTRTDTQYF
NA	TRBV12-3/TRBV12-4	many	TRBJ2-2	TGTGCCAGCAGCCTCAATGGCGAGTCAGGGGAGCTGTTTTTT	CASSLNGESGELFF
TRBD1	TRBV20-1	NA	TRBJ1-3	TGCAGTGCTAGAGAGCGCCTGGACAGGGCAAATTTGGACTCTGGAAACACCATATATTTT	CSARERLDRANLDSGNTIYF
TRBD2	TRBV7-6	NA	TRBJ2-5	TGTGCCAGCAGCTATGGGAGGGGCCGAGAGACCCAGTACTTC	CASSYGRGRETQYF
TRBD2	TRBV6-8	once	TRBJ2-2	TGTGCCAGCCACTCAAGCGGGGCGGGTACCGGGGAGCTGTTTTTT	CASHSSGAGTGELFF
TRBD2	TRBV6-5	NA	TRBJ2-2	TGTGCCAGCAGTTACTTTCCACCGGGACTAGCTGACACCGGGGAGCTGTTTTTT	CASSYFPPGLADTGELFF
NA	TRBV7-2	NA	TRBJ1-6	TGTGCCAGCAGCCTGCTTGGGACGGGAAATTCACCCCTCCACTTT	CASSLLGTGNSPLHF
NA	TRBV7-2	once	TRBJ2-7	TGTGCCAGCAACCTAGGGGGGACCAGAACCTACGAGCAGTACTTC	CASNLGGTRTYEQYF
NA	TRBV7-2	NA	TRBJ2-3	TGTGCCAGCAGCTTATGGGGGTATACGCAGTATTTT	CASSLWGYTQYF
NA	TRBV6-5	NA	TRBJ2-7	TGTGCCAGCAGTTACTCGATAGGGCAGTCCTACGAGCAGTACTTC	CASSYSIGQSYEQYF
NA	TRBV6-5	NA	TRBJ2-3	TGTGCCAGCCGAGCGGGCGGGTCAGATACGCAGTATTTT	CASRAGGSDTQYF
NA	TRBV5-4	NA	TRBJ2-7	TGTGCCAGCAGCTTGGCCGGGCAGAGTTCCTACGAGCAGTACTTC	CASSLAGQSSYEQYF